The 4 T cell receptor beta chains reported below all come from one sample, sequenced in a study of cytomegalovirus exposure and HLA in healthy donors (dated by TCRdb to about 2017). Library preparation was by the immunoSEQ multiplex PCR assay. TCRdb took over this immuneACCESS table, retaining in-frame rearrangements with V and J assigned. Such tables are incomplete; in checked studies, under half of the missing clones stem from an unresolved V gene, and the remainder is unexplained. This sample is represented by fewer than 350,000 clones; 88% of them were singletons. The ten largest clones capture around 0.9% of the sample. The sequenced sample was PBMCs. Receptors originate from a woman aged 18-29 years in good health and CMV-seronegative.

This clone was observed once. The CDR3 is CASSLRTGLYEQYF. DNA of the CDR3: TGTGCCAGCAGTCTACGGACAGGGTTGTACGAGCAGTACTTC. This rearrangement joins TRBV28 to TRBJ2-7, with 8 nucleotides matching TRBD1. V shed 5 bases, J shed 4 bases, and the junction held 7 bases outside the gene matches. This CDR3 is 14 amino acids long. Germline V gene lookup returns CDR1 MDHEN and CDR2 SYDVKM.

The V call is TRBV2, the J call TRBJ1-6; perhaps TRBD1 as D (6 bases). The CDR3 runs 15 residues. Germline V gene lookup returns CDR1 SNHLY and CDR2 FYNNEI. Trimming shortened V by 6 bases and J by 6 bases, and 15 bases separated the two germline ends. The CDR3 DNA reads TGTGCCAGCAGGTCTGGGGGGGCGGCTAATTCACCCCTCCACTTT. It yields the protein CASRSGGAANSPLHF.

CDR3 nucleotide sequence: TGCGCCAGCAGCGGGGGGACTAGCGGCAAAGAGACCCAGTACTTC. This encodes CASSGGTSGKETQYF. V usage is TRBV5-1 and J usage is TRBJ2-5, with 11 bases identical to TRBD2. CDR1 is SGHRS, CDR2 YFSETQ, per germline. V shed 4 bases, J shed 3 bases, and the junction held 5 bases outside the gene matches. CDR3 length: 15 amino acids.

This chain uses TRBV4-3 with TRBJ2-1, with a possible D match to TRBD2 (6 bases). Trimming cost V 0 bases and J 2 bases, with 14 bases left between them. The germline gives CDR1 LGHNA, CDR2 YSLEER. CDR3 length equals 17 residues. Here the CDR3 reads CASSQDLPAGPYNEQFF. Written as DNA, the CDR3 is TGCGCCAGCAGCCAAGATCTCCCAGCGGGCCCCTACAATGAGCAGTTCTTC.